Ten or more counts support the clone carrying this T cell receptor beta chain. Its antigen is undetermined. These data originate in a study of T cells in Graves' hyperthyroidism and ophthalmopathy. Amplified regions were TCR beta CDR3 sequences from RNA transcripts. A set of HTBI primers served as the primers for a first-round RT-PCR of the TCR CDR3. TCRdb recomputed calls from the multiplex PCR reads with MiXCR, one row per CDR3 protein. The sample records 400,000 to 550,000 distinct CDR3 sequences, around 14% being singletons. General study findings and limits: Most expanded thyroid clonotypes above 0.001 also appeared in blood.

CDR3 size: 15 residues. V dropped 2 bases and J dropped 7; count of bases not matched to a gene: 5. Researchers defined stable Graves' hyperthyroidism as no ophthalmopathy progression within 18 months. The authors obtained PBMCs from about 9 ml of fresh peripheral blood. The rearrangement links TRBV12-3 or TRBV12-4 to TRBJ1-5; TRBD1 matches at 10 bases. This receptor was taken from a woman aged 18-35 years with Graves' hyperthyroidism. Sequencing input: blood. CDR3 DNA sequence: TGTGCCAGCAGTTTAAGGACAGGGGGTTTGCAGCCCCAGCATTTT. Protein sequence: CASSLRTGGLQPQHF.